These 4 T cell receptor beta chains were sequenced from one sample in a study of blood T cell repertoires in COVID-19. The assay was immunoSEQ multiplex PCR, and TCRdb's table has in-frame clones only and misses some. The data contain some 200,000 clones, over 80% of them singletons. The material sequenced was PBMCs or T cells enriched from blood (not recorded which). The source of these receptors is a man aged 18-30 years with acute COVID-19.

The chain recombines TRBV11-2 with TRBJ2-7; a possible D gene is TRBD2 (6 bases). Trimming shortened V by 1 base and J by 2 bases, and 15 bases separated the two germline ends. This CDR3 contains 16 residues. Germline V gene lookup returns CDR1 SGHAT and CDR2 FQNNGV. The CDR3 is CASSLARAGLTYEQYF. The CDR3 DNA is TGTGCCAGCAGCTTAGCGCGGGCCGGACTAACCTACGAGCAGTACTTC.

This chain uses TRBV5-4 with TRBJ2-7, with 10 nucleotides matching TRBD2. Germline V gene sequence: CDR1 SGHNT, CDR2 YYREEE (reference sequence). The CDR3 has 16 residues. The junction had 10 bases not matched to a gene; V was cut back by 4 bases and J by 3 bases. The chain's CDR3 is CASSIGLAGDNYEQYF. The CDR3 DNA is TGTGCCAGCAGCATCGGCCTAGCGGGAGATAACTACGAGCAGTACTTC.

This chain connects TRBV18 to TRBJ1-2; D is possibly TRBD1 (5 bases). Germline V gene lookup returns CDR1 KGHSH and CDR2 LQKENI. The CDR3 extends over 15 amino acids. V was clipped by 2 bases and J by 0 bases, with 10 bases between them. The DNA of the CDR3 is TGTGCCAGCTCACCAGCGGGGCTTCCTAACTATGGCTACACCTTC. This sequence encodes CASSPAGLPNYGYTF.

The chain uses TRBV7-9 and TRBJ1-3; D remains unclear. The CDR3 is made up of 15 amino acids. V was trimmed by 5 bases and J by 4 bases, leaving 15 bases between them. From germline, CDR1 is SEHNR and CDR2 FQNEAQ (reference sequence). The CDR3, as DNA: TGTGCCAGCAGCCCTCGGACTCTTGCCGGAAACACCATATATTTT. Amino acid sequence: CASSPRTLAGNTIYF.